This T cell receptor beta chain derives from a study of control samples from healthy donors and cancer patients. Deletions cut 3 bases from V and 7 bases from J, with 10 bases between. The CDR3 runs 13 residues. CDR1 and CDR2 from the germline V gene are MRHNA and SNTAGT. Sequenced by immunoSEQ multiplex PCR; TCRdb stores in-frame clones only, minus some. The data contain 150,000 or so clones, around 88% of them singletons. This TCR was sampled from a woman between 25 and 40 years old in good health. The chain combines TRBV6-4 with TRBJ2-1; TRBD2 might be the D (6 bases). The specimen was blood. CDR3 region: CASSETRLNEQFF. In DNA form, the CDR3 reads TGTGCCAGCAGTGAGACTAGACTTAATGAGCAGTTCTTC.